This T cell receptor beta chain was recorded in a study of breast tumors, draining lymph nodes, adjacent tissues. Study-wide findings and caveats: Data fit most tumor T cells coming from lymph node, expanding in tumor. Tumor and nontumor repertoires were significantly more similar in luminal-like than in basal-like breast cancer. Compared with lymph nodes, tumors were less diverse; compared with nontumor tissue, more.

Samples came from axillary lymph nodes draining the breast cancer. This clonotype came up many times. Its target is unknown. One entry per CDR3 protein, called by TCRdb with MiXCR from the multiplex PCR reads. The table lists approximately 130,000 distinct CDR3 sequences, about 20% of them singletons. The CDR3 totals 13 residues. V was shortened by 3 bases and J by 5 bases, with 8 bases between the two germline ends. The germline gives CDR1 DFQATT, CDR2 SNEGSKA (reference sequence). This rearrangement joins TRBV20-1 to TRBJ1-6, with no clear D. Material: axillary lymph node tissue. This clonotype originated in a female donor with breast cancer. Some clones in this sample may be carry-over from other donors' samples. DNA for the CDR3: TGCAGTGCTAGTTTTAGGGATAATTCACCCCTCCACTTT. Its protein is CSASFRDNSPLHF.